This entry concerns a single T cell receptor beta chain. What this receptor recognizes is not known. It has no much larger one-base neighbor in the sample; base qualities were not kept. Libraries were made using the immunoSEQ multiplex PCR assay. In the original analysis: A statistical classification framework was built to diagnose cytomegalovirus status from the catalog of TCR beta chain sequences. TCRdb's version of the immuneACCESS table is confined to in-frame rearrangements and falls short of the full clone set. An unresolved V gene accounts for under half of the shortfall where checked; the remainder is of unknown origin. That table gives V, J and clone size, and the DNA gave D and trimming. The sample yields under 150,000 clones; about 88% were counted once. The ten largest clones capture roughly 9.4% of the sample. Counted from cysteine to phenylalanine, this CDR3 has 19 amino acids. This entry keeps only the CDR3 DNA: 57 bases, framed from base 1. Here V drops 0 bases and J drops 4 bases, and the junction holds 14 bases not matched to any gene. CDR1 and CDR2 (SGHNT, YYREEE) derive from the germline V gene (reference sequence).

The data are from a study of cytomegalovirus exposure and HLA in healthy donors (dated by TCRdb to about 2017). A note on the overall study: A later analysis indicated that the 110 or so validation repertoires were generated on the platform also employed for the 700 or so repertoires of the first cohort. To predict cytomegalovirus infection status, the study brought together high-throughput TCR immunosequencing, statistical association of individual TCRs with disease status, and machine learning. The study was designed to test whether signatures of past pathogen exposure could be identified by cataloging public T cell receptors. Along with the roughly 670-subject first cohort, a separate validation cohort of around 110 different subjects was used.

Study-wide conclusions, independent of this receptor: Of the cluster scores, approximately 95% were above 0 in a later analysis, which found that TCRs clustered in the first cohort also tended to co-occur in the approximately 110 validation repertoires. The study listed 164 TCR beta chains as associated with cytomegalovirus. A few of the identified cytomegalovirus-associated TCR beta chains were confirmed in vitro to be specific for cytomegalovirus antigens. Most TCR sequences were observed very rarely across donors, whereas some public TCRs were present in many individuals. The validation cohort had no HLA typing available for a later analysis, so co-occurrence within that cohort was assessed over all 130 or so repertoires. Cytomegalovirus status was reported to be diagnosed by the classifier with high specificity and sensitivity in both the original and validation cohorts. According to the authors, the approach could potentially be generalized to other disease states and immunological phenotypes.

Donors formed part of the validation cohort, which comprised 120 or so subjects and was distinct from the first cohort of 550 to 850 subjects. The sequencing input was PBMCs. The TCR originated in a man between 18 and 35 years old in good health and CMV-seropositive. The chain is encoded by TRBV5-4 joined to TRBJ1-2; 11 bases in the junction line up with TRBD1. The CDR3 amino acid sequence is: CASSLGVEGTGGLLYGYTF. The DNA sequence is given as TGTGCCAGCAGCTTGGGAGTAGAGGGGACAGGGGGTCTCCTCTATGGCTACACCTTC.